These T cell receptor beta chains were read from a single sample in a study of CD8 T cells in Susac syndrome. From the immunoSEQ multiplex PCR reads, TCRdb called clonotypes with MiXCR, one entry per CDR3 protein. Of under 70,000 distinct CDR3 sequences in the sample, approximately 95% are singletons; the top ten hold roughly 0.8%. The source material was CD8+ T cells from PBMCs. Source of these receptors: a human donor with Susac syndrome. Both conserved end residues are part of each CDR3. A D gene is named only where the DNA matches it firmly. Clone size is stated in some rows and not others, as once, few, many or a class when expanded.

j_call d_call clone_size v_call cdr3_length cdr3_aa cdr3_nt
TRBJ2-7 TRBD1 NA TRBV23-1 14 CASIGRQGAYEQYF TGCGCCAGCATAGGTCGACAGGGGGCCTACGAGCAGTACTTC
TRBJ2-1 TRBD1 NA TRBV7-6 13 CASSFGTVNEQFF TGTGCCAGCAGCTTCGGGACAGTCAATGAGCAGTTCTTC
TRBJ2-2 NA NA TRBV7-6 14 CASSFQKNTGELFF TGTGCCAGCAGCTTTCAGAAGAACACCGGGGAGCTGTTTTTT
TRBJ2-2 NA NA TRBV20-1 13 CSARRVNTGELFF TGCAGTGCTAGGAGGGTGAACACCGGGGAGCTGTTTTTT
TRBJ1-1 NA NA TRBV19 11 CASSWYAEAFF TGTGCCAGTAGTTGGTACGCTGAAGCTTTCTTT
TRBJ2-6 TRBD1 NA TRBV6-5 17 CASSYSQGNSGANVLTF TGTGCCAGCAGTTACTCACAGGGGAACTCTGGGGCCAACGTCCTGACTTTC
TRBJ1-6 TRBD1 NA TRBV12-3/TRBV12-4 14 CASSSDRGRSPLHF TGTGCCAGCAGCTCGGACAGGGGACGTTCACCCCTCCACTTT
TRBJ2-7 NA once TRBV29-1 13 CSASLTSSYEQYF TGCAGCGCCTCTCTCACGAGCTCCTACGAGCAGTACTTC
TRBJ2-7 NA NA TRBV9 14 CASSPWGGLYEQYF TGTGCCAGCAGCCCCTGGGGGGGCCTTTACGAGCAGTACTTC
TRBJ2-5 TRBD1 NA TRBV20-1 12 CSARDSEETQYF TGCAGTGCTCGGGACAGTGAGGAGACCCAGTACTTC
TRBJ2-1 NA NA TRBV6-6 14 CASSTFFGYNEQFF TGTGCCAGCAGTACTTTTTTTGGCTACAATGAGCAGTTCTTC
TRBJ2-3 NA NA TRBV27 14 CASSLVRSTDTQYF TGTGCCAGCAGTTTAGTAAGGAGCACAGATACGCAGTATTTT
TRBJ1-5 NA NA TRBV5-4 13 CASSLWGSQPQHF TGTGCCAGCAGCTTGTGGGGCAGCCAGCCCCAGCATTTT
TRBJ2-2 NA NA TRBV20-1 13 CSAWTGDPGELFF TGCAGTGCCTGGACTGGTGACCCCGGGGAGCTGTTTTTT
TRBJ2-3 NA NA TRBV20-1 14 CSAFGVDRSDTQYF TGCAGTGCTTTTGGGGTGGACAGATCAGATACGCAGTATTTT
TRBJ1-5 NA NA TRBV20-1 15 CSARAPVFSNQPQHF TGCAGTGCTAGAGCCCCGGTTTTTAGCAATCAGCCCCAGCATTTT
TRBJ2-3 NA NA TRBV7-3 12 CASSQGVDTQYF TGTGCCAGCAGCCAAGGAGTGGATACGCAGTATTTT
TRBJ2-3 NA NA TRBV27 15 CASSPLQRYTDTQYF TGTGCCAGCAGCCCGTTGCAGCGGTACACAGATACGCAGTATTTT
TRBJ1-2 NA NA TRBV7-8 13 CASSSHETYGYTF TGTGCCAGCAGCTCACACGAGACATATGGCTACACCTTC
TRBJ2-3 NA NA TRBV7-9 12 CASTPTTDTQYF TGTGCCAGCACACCGACCACAGATACGCAGTATTTT
TRBJ2-7 NA NA TRBV6-6 13 CASSPGRRDEQYF TGTGCCAGCAGTCCGGGACGTCGCGACGAGCAGTACTTC
TRBJ1-1 NA NA TRBV27 13 CASSRAGNTEAFF TGTGCCAGCTCTCGGGCGGGGAACACTGAAGCTTTCTTT
TRBJ2-7 NA NA TRBV14 13 CASSPGRGSEQYF TGTGCCAGCAGCCCCGGCCGTGGTTCCGAGCAGTACTTC
TRBJ2-7 NA once TRBV5-4 16 CASSLRGGPLQYEQYF TGTGCCAGCAGCTTGAGAGGCGGACCCCTTCAGTACGAGCAGTACTTC
TRBJ2-7 TRBD1 NA TRBV9 15 CASSVPRGNVYEQYF TGTGCCAGCAGCGTCCCCAGGGGGAACGTTTACGAGCAGTACTTC
TRBJ1-1 TRBD1 NA TRBV7-2 14 CASSTTGGLSEAFF TGTGCCAGCAGTACGACAGGGGGTCTCTCTGAAGCTTTCTTT
TRBJ2-1 TRBD2 NA TRBV9 17 CASSGNSGGSTVNEQFF TGTGCCAGCAGCGGGAATAGCGGGGGTTCAACGGTCAATGAGCAGTTCTTC
TRBJ2-2 TRBD2 NA TRBV7-9 16 CASSSTSGPRTGELFF TGTGCCAGCAGCTCTACTAGCGGTCCACGCACCGGGGAGCTGTTTTTT
TRBJ2-1 TRBD1 NA TRBV12-3/TRBV12-4 16 CASSPTGGESFDEQFF TGTGCCAGCAGCCCTACAGGGGGCGAAAGTTTCGATGAGCAGTTCTTC
TRBJ1-2 NA NA TRBV30 13 CAGIGRPGRGYTF TGTGCCGGGATCGGGCGGCCGGGGCGTGGCTACACCTTC
TRBJ1-4 NA NA TRBV29-1 14 CSVGTGSTNEKLFF TGCAGCGTTGGAACAGGATCAACTAATGAAAAACTGTTTTTT
TRBJ2-3 NA NA TRBV7-9 14 CASSWTDSTDTQYF TGTGCCAGCAGCTGGACAGATAGCACAGATACGCAGTATTTT
TRBJ2-1 NA NA TRBV12-5 12 CASGGPENEQFF TGTGCTAGTGGTGGACCCGAAAATGAGCAGTTCTTC
TRBJ2-4 NA NA TRBV9 14 CASSVGGAKNIQYF TGTGCCAGCAGCGTAGGGGGGGCCAAAAACATTCAGTACTTC
TRBJ2-3 NA NA TRBV27 12 CASSQNTDTQYF TGTGCCAGCAGTCAGAACACAGATACGCAGTATTTT
TRBJ2-2 TRBD2 NA TRBV4-3 19 CASSQGLAVPETNTGELFF TGCGCCAGCAGCCAAGGTCTAGCGGTCCCTGAAACGAACACCGGGGAGCTGTTTTTT
TRBJ2-2 TRBD1 NA TRBV18 15 CASSPGQTNTGELFF TGTGCCAGCTCACCGGGACAGACGAACACCGGGGAGCTGTTTTTT
TRBJ2-2 NA NA TRBV2 14 CATPMGGGTGELFF TGTGCCACCCCGATGGGGGGCGGAACCGGGGAGCTGTTTTTT
TRBJ2-1 TRBD2 NA TRBV20-1 17 CSARDSSGVTSYNEQFF TGCAGTGCTAGGGATTCTAGCGGGGTAACCTCCTACAATGAGCAGTTCTTC
TRBJ2-1 NA NA TRBV19 13 CASSWVTDNEQFF TGTGCCAGTAGCTGGGTTACAGACAATGAGCAGTTCTTC
TRBJ2-2 NA NA TRBV9 13 CASSPGGAGELFF TGTGCCAGCAGCCCCGGTGGCGCCGGGGAGCTGTTTTTT
TRBJ1-5 NA NA TRBV15 13 CATSRDNGQPQHF TGTGCCACCAGCAGAGATAATGGTCAGCCCCAGCATTTT
TRBJ2-5 NA NA TRBV7-9 14 CASSLITQLETQYF TGTGCCAGCAGCTTAATCACGCAGCTAGAGACCCAGTACTTC
TRBJ2-5 NA NA TRBV27 15 CASSRQGGTVETQYF TGTGCCAGCAGCCGGCAGGGCGGGACTGTGGAGACCCAGTACTTC
TRBJ2-1 TRBD2 NA TRBV9 18 CASSFQTSGGAGGNEQFF TGTGCCAGCAGCTTCCAGACTAGCGGGGGAGCAGGAGGTAATGAGCAGTTCTTC
TRBJ1-2 NA NA TRBV6-5 13 CASSVGPSYGYTF TGTGCCAGCAGTGTGGGACCTTCCTACGGCTACACCTTC
TRBJ2-4 TRBD1 once TRBV7-9 16 CASSPFGTEAKNIQYF TGTGCCAGCAGTCCATTCGGGACAGAGGCCAAAAACATTCAGTACTTC
TRBJ2-3 TRBD1 NA TRBV9 14 CASRGTASTDTQYF TGTGCCAGCAGAGGGACAGCCAGCACAGATACGCAGTATTTT